The next 30 T cell receptor beta chains were all read from a single sample in a study of blood T cell repertoires in COVID-19. Repertoires were generated with immunoSEQ multiplex PCR, while TCRdb's copy carries only in-frame clones and drops some. Of about 230,000 clones listed, around 83% are singletons. Source material: peripheral blood. The receptors here all came from a woman between 50 and 59 years old with acute or convalescent COVID-19.

As DNA, the CDR3 is TGTGCCAGTAGTATAGGAGGCCCGGGAGGTGAGCAGTTCTTC. Translating it yields CASSIGGPGGEQFF. This rearrangement joins TRBV19 to TRBJ2-1; 7 bases are shared with TRBD2. Trimming cost V 1 base and J 9 bases; bases outside gene matches: 6. The length of the CDR3 is 14 residues. Germline loops: CDR1 LNHDA, CDR2 SQIVND (reference sequence).

This clone occurred a few times. V gene TRBV6-1 combines with J gene TRBJ1-1, with D possibly being TRBD1 (5 bases). The germline V gene encodes CDR1 MNHNS and CDR2 SASEGT. The CDR3 covers 14 residues. V lost 3 bases and J lost 1, with 9 bases in between. The DNA for the CDR3 is TGTGCCAGCAGTGATTTACAGGCGAACACTGAAGCTTTCTTT. Translation gives CASSDLQANTEAFF.

The genes are TRBV27 and TRBJ2-5, with TRBD1 matching over 9 bases. With V trimmed by 3 bases and J by 0 bases, 5 bases remained unmatched. The CDR3 spans 16 residues. CDR1 and CDR2 (germline): MNHEY, SMNVEV (reference sequence). The CDR3 is CASSFLGTGYQETQYF. The CDR3 DNA reads TGTGCCAGCAGTTTTCTCGGGACAGGGTACCAAGAGACCCAGTACTTC.

The chain links TRBV20-1 to TRBJ1-4; the match to TRBD1 covers 8 bases. V lost 4 bases and J lost 7; bases outside the gene matches: 5. The CDR3 runs 13 residues. Germline V gives CDR1 DFQATT, CDR2 SNEGSKA (reference sequence). The chain's CDR3 is CSATDRGIEKLFF. The CDR3, as DNA: TGCAGTGCTACTGACAGGGGAATTGAAAAACTGTTTTTT.

The chain employs TRBV21-1 and TRBJ2-2; the table assigns TRBD2, which was not confirmed against the DNA. TRBV21-1 represents a pseudogene. The CDR3 sequence is 16 residues long. The CDR3, as DNA: TGTGCCAGCAGCCCCGGGGCTAGCGGGAGTCCCGGGGAGCTGTTTTTT. Translating it yields CASSPGASGSPGELFF.

About this clone itself: Other nucleotide sequences from this sample produce the same CDR3. The V call is TRBV2, the J call TRBJ2-2; a possible D gene is TRBD2 (6 bases). Per the germline V gene, CDR1 is SNHLY and CDR2 is FYNNEI. This CDR3 spans 14 amino acids. V was cut by 6 bases and J by 4 bases, with 12 bases left in between. In DNA form, the CDR3 reads TGTGCCAGCAGCCTGACTAGTGGCACCGGGGAGCTGTTTTTT. Encoded protein: CASSLTSGTGELFF.

This chain uses TRBV27 with TRBJ1-1, with 9 bases fitting TRBD1. Germline CDR1 MNHEY, CDR2 SMNVEV (reference sequence). J lost 2 bases, V lost 5 bases, and 24 bases had no gene match. The CDR3 extends over 21 amino acids. Here the CDR3 reads CASSRRWETGGPSFTNTEAFF. In DNA form, the CDR3 reads TGTGCCAGCAGTAGGCGGTGGGAAACAGGGGGCCCTTCATTTACAAACACTGAAGCTTTCTTT.

J is TRBJ1-1 and V is TRBV6-6, with TRBD1 matching 7 bases. This CDR3 is built from 14 residues. Germline V CDR1 and CDR2: MNHNY, SVGAGI (reference sequence). The V gene end was trimmed by 6 bases and the J gene end by 1 base; junction bases not matched to a gene: 5. CDR3 DNA: TGTGCCAGCAGCGCCGGGACAGCGAACACTGAAGCTTTCTTT. Translating it yields CASSAGTANTEAFF.

CDR3 loop: CASGPGFQETQYF. CDR3 sequence (DNA): TGTGCTAGTGGGCCGGGTTTCCAAGAGACCCAGTACTTC. The rearrangement joins TRBV12-5 to TRBJ2-5; D remains unclear. Trimming removed 6 bases at V and 1 base at J, with 9 bases between. Germline CDR1 is LGHNT and CDR2 is FRNRAP. CDR3 size: 13 residues.

The chain is built from TRBV15 and TRBJ1-5, with 10 bases identical to TRBD1. This CDR3 region has 11 residues. Germline-derived CDR1 and CDR2 are LNHNV and YYDKDF (reference sequence). V lost 8 bases and J lost 9; bases outside the gene matches: 1. In DNA form, the CDR3 reads TGTGCCACCGGACAGGGGGGGCCCCAGCATTTT. Its protein product is CATGQGGPQHF.

The chain is built from TRBV5-4 and TRBJ1-4; 10 bases map to TRBD1. The CDR3 sequence is 15 residues long. V was pared by 3 bases and J by 7 bases, with 6 bases of the junction left unmatched. CDR1 is SGHNT and CDR2 is YYREEE in the germline V gene (reference sequence). The DNA of the CDR3 is TGTGCCAGCAGCTGGGAAGGGGACAGGGGTGAAAAACTGTTTTTT. Its translation is CASSWEGDRGEKLFF. Filled out from reference TRBV5-4 and TRBJ1-4, the complete variable domain reads ETGVTQSPTHLIKTRGQQVTLRCSSQSGHNTVSWYQQALGQGPQFIFQYYREEENGRGNFPPRFSGLQFPNYSSELNVNALELDDSALYLCASSWEGDRGEKLFFGSGTQLSVL.

This CDR3 reads CASSQERLAGDHEQFF. The DNA of the CDR3 is TGCGCCAGCAGCCAAGAACGACTAGCGGGAGACCATGAGCAGTTCTTC. This chain uses TRBV4-1 with TRBJ2-1; 12 bases align to TRBD2. This CDR3 comprises 16 residues. The ends lost 0 bases at V and 8 bases at J; junction bases unmatched: 5. Looked up from germline, CDR1 is MGHRA and CDR2 is YSYEKL.

This clone was detected once. J is TRBJ2-3 and V is TRBV5-1; 10 bases map to TRBD2. With V trimmed by 4 bases and J by 3 bases, 5 bases remained unmatched. This CDR3 contains 15 residues. Per germline, CDR1 SGHRS and CDR2 YFSETQ. The CDR3 region has the DNA TGCGCCAGCAGCCTAGCGGGGGTGGGGACAGATACGCAGTATTTT. This codes for CASSLAGVGTDTQYF. Drawing the rest from reference TRBV5-1 and TRBJ2-3, the complete variable domain is KAGVTQTPRYLIKTRGQQVTLSCSPISGHRSVSWYQQTPGQGLQFLFEYFSETQRNKGNFPGRFSGRQFSNSRSEMNVSTLELGDSALYLCASSLAGVGTDTQYFGPGTRLTVL.

This clone was seen once. The genes are TRBV3-1 (or the pseudogene TRBV3-2) and TRBJ1-2; 7 bases are shared with TRBD1. Germline V gene sequence: CDR1 LGHDT, CDR2 YNNKEL (reference sequence). CDR3 length: 15 residues. With V trimmed by 4 bases and J by 8 bases, 13 bases remained unmatched. The CDR3 spells CASSPTGQSSMGYTF. CDR3 nucleotide sequence: TGTGCCAGCAGCCCTACGGGACAGTCCTCGATGGGCTACACCTTC.

Here the CDR3 reads CASSSTGASYYGYTF. In nucleotides, the CDR3 is TGCGCCAGCAGCTCTACAGGAGCGTCTTACTATGGCTACACCTTC. The J gene is TRBJ1-2, the V gene TRBV5-1, with D perhaps TRBD1 (5 bases). Trimming left V 3 bases short and J 3 bases short, with 15 bases between. This CDR3 contains 15 residues. Germline loops: CDR1 SGHRS, CDR2 YFSETQ.

This chain connects TRBV20-1 to TRBJ1-5, with D maybe TRBD1 (5 bases). The V end lost 3 bases, the J end lost 6 bases, and 15 bases lay between the germline ends. CDR3 length: 14 amino acids. Germline-derived CDR1 and CDR2 are DFQATT and SNEGSKA (reference sequence). The CDR3 is CSASGGRGTQPQHF. CDR3 sequence (DNA): TGCAGTGCTAGTGGGGGTAGGGGAACTCAGCCCCAGCATTTT.

The chain joins TRBV13 to TRBJ2-7, with D unclear. CDR1 is PRHDT and CDR2 is FYEKMQ in the germline V gene (reference sequence). The CDR3 is made up of 11 amino acids. V was shortened by 2 bases and J by 4 bases, with 3 bases between the two germline ends. In DNA form, the CDR3 reads TGTGCCAGCAGCTTATTATACGAGCAGTACTTC. Its translation: CASSLLYEQYF.

Only one count was recorded for this clone. The chain is built from TRBV11-2 and TRBJ2-5, with 7 bases that match TRBD1. This CDR3 has 15 residues. Germline values: CDR1 SGHAT, CDR2 FQNNGV. The V segment lost 7 bases and the J segment 0 bases; nucleotides outside the gene matches: 8. The CDR3 DNA sequence: TGTGCCAGCAACAAACAGGGGTTTCACCAAGAGACCCAGTACTTC. This codes for CASNKQGFHQETQYF.

This clone was seen ten or more times. This sequence joins TRBV30 and TRBJ1-1; D is uncertain. Germline loops: CDR1 GTSNPN, CDR2 SVGIG (reference sequence). CDR3 size: 14 residues. The V end lost 3 bases, the J end lost 1 base, and 12 bases lay between the germline ends. The CDR3 loop is CAWRLSGGNTEAFF. For the CDR3, the DNA is TGTGCCTGGAGATTGAGTGGCGGGAACACTGAAGCTTTCTTT.

This chain links TRBV15 with TRBJ2-7, with TRBD1 matching over 11 bases. The trim removed 2 bases at V and 6 bases at J, leaving 3 bases unmatched. The CDR3 is made up of 14 amino acids. Germline V lookup: CDR1 LNHNV, CDR2 YYDKDF (reference sequence). CDR3 amino acids: CATSRSGTGGEQYF. The CDR3 DNA is TGTGCCACCAGCAGATCCGGGACAGGGGGCGAGCAGTACTTC.

The rearrangement uses TRBV29-1 and TRBJ2-7, with 8 bases identical to TRBD2. Germline assignment: CDR1 SQVTM and CDR2 ANQGSEA. The CDR3 contains 13 residues. J was trimmed by 0 bases and V by 7 bases; bases with no gene match: 5. The CDR3 sequence: CSGRGGSSYEQYF. Written as DNA, the CDR3 is TGCAGCGGCCGCGGGGGGAGCTCCTACGAGCAGTACTTC.

This rearrangement joins TRBV12-3 or TRBV12-4 to TRBJ2-7; perhaps TRBD1 as D (6 bases). This CDR3 is built from 13 residues. Trimming left V 3 bases short and J 7 bases short, with 13 bases between. This CDR3 reads CASSFLQGREQYF. Here the CDR3 DNA reads TGTGCCAGCAGTTTTTTACAGGGTAGGGAGCAGTACTTC.

V is TRBV7-9 and J is TRBJ2-7; 10 bases line up with TRBD2. Trimming cost V 1 base and J 4 bases; bases outside gene matches: 4. Germline assignment: CDR1 SEHNR and CDR2 FQNEAQ (reference sequence). The CDR3 length is 15 residues. DNA of the CDR3: TGTGCCAGCAGCTTAGGGCTAGCGGGAGTGTACGAGCAGTACTTC. Translating it yields CASSLGLAGVYEQYF.

This clone showed up just a few times. The rearrangement links TRBV30 to TRBJ2-5; 9 bases match TRBD1. CDR3 length: 15 residues. V trimming: 4 bases; J trimming: 3 bases; junction bases outside the gene matches: 9. Germline V gene sequence: CDR1 GTSNPN, CDR2 SVGIG (reference sequence). CDR3 protein: CAWMALGTGKETQYF. In DNA, the CDR3 is TGTGCCTGGATGGCTTTAGGGACAGGGAAAGAGACCCAGTACTTC. Drawing the rest from reference TRBV30 and TRBJ2-5, the complete variable domain is SQTIHQWPATLVQPVGSPLSLECTVEGTSNPNLYWYRQAAGRGLQLLFYSVGIGQISSEVPQNLSASRPQDRQFILSSKKLLLSDSGFYLCAWMALGTGKETQYFGPGTRLLVL.

CDR3 nucleotides: TGTGCCAGCAGCACAGGGACGGTGAATTCACCCCTCCACTTT. Amino acids: CASSTGTVNSPLHF. The rearrangement links TRBV5-5 to TRBJ1-6, with a tentative D call TRBD1 (6 bases). CDR3 size: 14 residues. Germline loops: CDR1 SGHKS, CDR2 YYEKEE (reference sequence). V lost 4 bases, J lost 7 bases, and 12 bases lay in between.

This clone appeared a single time. V usage is TRBV7-2 and J usage is TRBJ2-3; D possibly corresponds to TRBD2 (6 bases). In germline, CDR1 is SGHTA, CDR2 FQGNSA. This CDR3 contains 16 residues. V was clipped by 1 base and J by 6 bases, with 17 bases between them. CDR3 residues: CASSLGAGMRRDTQYF. DNA of the CDR3: TGTGCCAGCAGCTTAGGGGCGGGAATGCGCCGCGATACGCAGTATTTT.

This chain uses TRBV3-1 (or the pseudogene TRBV3-2) with TRBJ1-2; 9 positions match TRBD1. The CDR3 has 15 residues. V was pared by 3 bases and J by 6 bases, with 8 bases of the junction left unmatched. In germline, CDR1 is LGHDT, CDR2 YNNKEL (reference sequence). The CDR3: CASSQGTGRGDGYTF. CDR3 nucleotide sequence: TGTGCCAGCAGCCAGGGGACAGGGCGAGGGGATGGCTACACCTTC.

On this clone: The sample has other DNA sequences that encode this CDR3 too. This chain joins TRBV28 and TRBJ1-2; possible D gene TRBD1, 6 bases. Germline CDR1 is MDHEN and CDR2 is SYDVKM. The ends were cut back, 3 bases at V and 0 bases at J, with 11 bases in the middle. The CDR3 sequence is 15 residues long. CDR3 in DNA: TGTGCCAGCAGTTTTCAGGGGACAACTAACTATGGCTACACCTTC. This sequence encodes CASSFQGTTNYGYTF.

This clone has a single count. The J gene is TRBJ1-2, the V gene TRBV7-2; D may be TRBD1 (5 bases). This CDR3 contains 13 residues. Germline V CDR1 and CDR2: SGHTA, FQGNSA. V shed 1 base and J shed 4 bases, with 7 bases lying between them. CDR3 bases: TGTGCCAGCAGCTTAGAAGGGGTCTATGGCTACACCTTC. Translating gives CASSLEGVYGYTF.

The rearrangement joins TRBV30 to TRBJ2-7, with D tentatively TRBD2 (5 bases). The CDR3 contains 11 residues. Germline lookup yields CDR1 GTSNPN and CDR2 SVGIG (reference sequence). V lost 0 bases and J lost 6, with 6 bases in between. Here the CDR3 DNA reads TGTGCCTGGAGTGTAAGCGGCGAGCAGTACTTC. It encodes CAWSVSGEQYF.